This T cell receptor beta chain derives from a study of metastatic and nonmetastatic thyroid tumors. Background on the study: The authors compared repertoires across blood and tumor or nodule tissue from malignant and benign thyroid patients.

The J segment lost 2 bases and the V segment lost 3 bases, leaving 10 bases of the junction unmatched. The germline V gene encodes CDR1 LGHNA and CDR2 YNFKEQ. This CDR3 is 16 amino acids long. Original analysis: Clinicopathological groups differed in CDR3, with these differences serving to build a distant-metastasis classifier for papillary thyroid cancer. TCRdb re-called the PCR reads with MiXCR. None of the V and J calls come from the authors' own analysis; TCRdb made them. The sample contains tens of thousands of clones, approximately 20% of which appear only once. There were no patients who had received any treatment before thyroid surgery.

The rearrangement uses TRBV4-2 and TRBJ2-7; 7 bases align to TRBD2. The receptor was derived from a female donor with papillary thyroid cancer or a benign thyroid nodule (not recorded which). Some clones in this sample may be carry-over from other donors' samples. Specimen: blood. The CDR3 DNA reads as TGTGCCAGCAGCCAGGGGACTATCGAGGCTACCTACGAGCAGTACTTC. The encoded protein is CASSQGTIEATYEQYF.